This entry concerns a single T cell receptor (beta chain). The data stem from a study of blood T cell repertoires in COVID-19. The CDR3 sequence is 13 residues long. The V end was cut by 4 bases, the J end by 2 bases, with 8 bases between. Germline values: CDR1 MNHEY, CDR2 SMNVEV (reference sequence). Some clones are missing from TCRdb's copy, which holds only in-frame ones; the method was immunoSEQ multiplex PCR. The table shows some 160,000 clones, with 87% occurring only once. This sequence joins TRBV27 and TRBJ1-1; D is undetermined. The sequenced sample was peripheral blood. This clonotype was obtained from a woman aged 70 to 79 with COVID-19, enrolled during active disease. CDR3 loop: CASSSTRNTEAFF. CDR3 nucleotides: TGTGCCAGCAGTTCAACTAGAAACACTGAAGCTTTCTTT.